This TCR beta chain appears in the sequencing data of a study of blood T cell repertoires in COVID-19. Trimming cost V 4 bases and J 5 bases; bases outside gene matches: 14. The CDR3 is 16 residues long. Germline lookup yields CDR1 SGHTS and CDR2 YDEGEE. This clone has only one observation. Only in-frame clones appear in the TCRdb table, and some are missing; sequencing was by immunoSEQ multiplex PCR. The table records a few hundred thousand clones, roughly nine tenths of them present only once. This chain uses TRBV5-8 with TRBJ2-5; 7 bases fit TRBD1. The sample taken for sequencing was peripheral blood. This clonotype originated in a woman aged 35 to 49 who had recovered from COVID-19. CDR3 DNA: TGTGCCAGCAGCCATTTCCCGACAGGGCCGGGGGAGACCCAGTACTTC. Translating it yields CASSHFPTGPGETQYF.